Listed below are T cell receptor beta chains from one sample, sequenced in a study of T-cell reconstitution after alpha-beta-depleted transplantation in children. TCRdb re-called the PCR reads with MiXCR, one entry per CDR3 protein. Among roughly 74,000 distinct CDR3 sequences listed, 15% to 20% were seen once. This material consisted of PBMCs, mostly from graft donor cells, taken 360 days after TCRalphabeta/CD19-depleted stem cell transplant. The receptor source for this set is a male patient between 2 and 10 years old who had a stem cell transplant for acute lymphoblastic leukemia, so the T cells may come from the graft donor. Each CDR3 is given with its conserved first and last residue. A D gene is named only where the DNA matches it firmly. Size is stated for part of the rows, as once, few or many counts, or as a class when the clone is expanded.

j_call clone_size v_call d_call cdr3_aa cdr3_nt
TRBJ2-1 few TRBV5-1 . CASSLVARRNEQFF TGCGCCAGCAGCTTGGTTGCTAGACGCAATGAGCAGTTCTTC
TRBJ2-7 many TRBV5-1 TRBD2 CASSFSGLAGDQQYF TGCGCCAGCAGCTTTTCGGGACTAGCGGGAGACCAGCAGTACTTC
TRBJ2-3 few TRBV7-9 . CASSLVGGRDTDTQYF TGTGCCAGCAGCTTAGTAGGTGGCAGGGACACAGATACGCAGTATTTT
TRBJ2-1 . TRBV2 TRBD2 CACSFTLAISGRGNEQFF TGTGCCTGCAGCTTCACCCTCGCGATTAGCGGGAGGGGAAATGAGCAGTTCTTC
TRBJ2-1 . TRBV6-5 . CASTRDFAYNEQFF TGTGCCAGCACCAGGGACTTTGCCTACAATGAGCAGTTCTTC
TRBJ1-2 . TRBV3-1 . CASSQDGGPWGYTF TGTGCCAGCAGCCAAGATGGAGGCCCTTGGGGCTACACCTTC
TRBJ2-1 . TRBV10-3 TRBD2 CAISSLTSGRGNEQFF TGTGCCATCAGTTCCCTAACTAGCGGGAGGGGCAATGAGCAGTTCTTC
TRBJ2-5 few TRBV2 . CASLKEAPGETQCF TGTGCCAGCCTTAAGGAAGCGCCGGGGGAGACCCAGTGCTTC
TRBJ2-2 few TRBV11-2 . CASSLGLRVAGELFF TGTGCCAGCAGCTTAGGGCTCAGGGTCGCCGGGGAGCTGTTTTTT
TRBJ2-3 . TRBV5-1 . CASSSSGSPTTDTQYF TGCGCCAGCAGCTCTTCTGGTTCTCCCACCACAGATACGCAGTATTTT
TRBJ2-3 . TRBV12-3/TRBV12-4 . CASSPGGYRRIDTQYF TGTGCCAGCAGCCCCGGGGGCTACCGGAGGATAGATACGCAGTATTTT
TRBJ2-1 . TRBV4-1 . CASSPQGGPYNEQFF TGCGCCAGCAGCCCCCAAGGTGGTCCCTACAATGAGCAGTTCTTC
TRBJ2-3 . TRBV10-1 TRBD1 CASSEGGQGGWYTQYF TGCGCCAGCAGTGAGGGCGGACAGGGAGGTTGGTATACGCAGTATTTT
TRBJ2-2 . TRBV4-2 . CASSQDSPSGLLSGELFF TGTGCCAGCAGCCAAGATAGCCCCTCGGGACTCCTTTCGGGGGAGCTGTTTTTT
TRBJ2-3 few TRBV10-3 TRBD2 CAISGGLAEWLDTQYF TGTGCCATCAGTGGGGGACTAGCGGAGTGGTTAGATACGCAGTATTTT
TRBJ2-3 . TRBV12-3/TRBV12-4 TRBD1 CTFSLAIGQGVRTDTQYF TGTACCTTCAGTTTAGCCATCGGACAGGGAGTTCGGACAGATACGCAGTATTTT
TRBJ2-7 . TRBV20-1 TRBD2 CSATISGRSSEQYF TGCAGTGCTACCATCAGCGGGAGGAGTTCCGAGCAGTACTTC
TRBJ2-7 many TRBV19 . CASSGGAGRIYEQYF TGTGCCAGTAGTGGAGGAGCGGGCCGGATCTACGAGCAGTACTTC
TRBJ2-1 . TRBV12-3/TRBV12-4 TRBD1 CASSPTGGYEQFF TGTGCCAGCAGTCCGACAGGGGGGTATGAGCAGTTCTTC
TRBJ2-3 . TRBV12-3/TRBV12-4 TRBD2 CASSPFGSIPGLGTDTQYF TGTGCCAGCAGTCCTTTCGGGTCTATTCCGGGACTAGGCACAGATACGCAGTATTTT
TRBJ1-3 few TRBV9 TRBD1 CASSDRGRGNTIYF TGTGCCAGCAGCGACAGGGGGCGTGGAAACACCATATATTTT
TRBJ2-2 . TRBV5-1 . CASSSVSSGELFF TGCGCCAGCAGCTCTGTAAGCTCCGGGGAGCTGTTTTTT